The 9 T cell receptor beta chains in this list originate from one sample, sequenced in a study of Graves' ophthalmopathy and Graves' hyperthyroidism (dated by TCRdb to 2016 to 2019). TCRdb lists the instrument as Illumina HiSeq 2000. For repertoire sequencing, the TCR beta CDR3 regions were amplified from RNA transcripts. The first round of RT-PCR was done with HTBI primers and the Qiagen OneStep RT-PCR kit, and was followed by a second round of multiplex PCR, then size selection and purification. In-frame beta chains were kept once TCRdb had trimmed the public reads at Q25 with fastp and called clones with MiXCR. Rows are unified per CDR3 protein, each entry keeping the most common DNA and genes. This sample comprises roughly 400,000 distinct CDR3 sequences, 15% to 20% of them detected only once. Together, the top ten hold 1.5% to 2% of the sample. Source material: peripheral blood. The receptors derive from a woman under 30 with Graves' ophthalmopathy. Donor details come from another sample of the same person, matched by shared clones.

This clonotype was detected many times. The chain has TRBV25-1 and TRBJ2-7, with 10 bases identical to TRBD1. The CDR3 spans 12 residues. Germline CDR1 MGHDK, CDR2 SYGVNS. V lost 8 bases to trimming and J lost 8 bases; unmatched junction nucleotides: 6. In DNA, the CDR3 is TGTGCCAGCGGAAGACAGGGGGCAAAGCAGTACTTC. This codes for CASGRQGAKQYF.

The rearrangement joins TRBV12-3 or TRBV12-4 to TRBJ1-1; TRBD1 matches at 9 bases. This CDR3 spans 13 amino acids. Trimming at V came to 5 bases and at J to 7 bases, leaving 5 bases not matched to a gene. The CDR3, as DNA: TGTGCCAGCAGTCGGGGGACAGGGCTTGAAGCTTTCTTT. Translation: CASSRGTGLEAFF.

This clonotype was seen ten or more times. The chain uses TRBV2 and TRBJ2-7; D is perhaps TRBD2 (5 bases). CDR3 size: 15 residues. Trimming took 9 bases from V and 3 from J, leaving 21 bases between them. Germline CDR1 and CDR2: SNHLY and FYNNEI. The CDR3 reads CARHVLTTPYYEQYF. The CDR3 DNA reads TGTGCCAGACACGTGTTGACTACCCCCTACTACGAGCAGTACTTC.

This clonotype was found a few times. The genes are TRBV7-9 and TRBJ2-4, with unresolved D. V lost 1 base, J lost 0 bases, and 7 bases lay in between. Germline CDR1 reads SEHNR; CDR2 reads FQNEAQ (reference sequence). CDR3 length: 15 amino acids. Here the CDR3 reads CASSLGAIAKNIQYF. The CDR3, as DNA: TGTGCCAGCAGCTTAGGGGCCATAGCCAAAAACATTCAGTACTTC.

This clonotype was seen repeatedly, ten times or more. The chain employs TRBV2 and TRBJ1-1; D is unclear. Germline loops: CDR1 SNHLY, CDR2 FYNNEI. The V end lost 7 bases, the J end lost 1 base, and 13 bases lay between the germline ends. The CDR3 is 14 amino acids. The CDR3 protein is CASTQTRANTEAFF. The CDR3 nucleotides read TGTGCCAGCACTCAGACTCGGGCGAACACTGAAGCTTTCTTT.

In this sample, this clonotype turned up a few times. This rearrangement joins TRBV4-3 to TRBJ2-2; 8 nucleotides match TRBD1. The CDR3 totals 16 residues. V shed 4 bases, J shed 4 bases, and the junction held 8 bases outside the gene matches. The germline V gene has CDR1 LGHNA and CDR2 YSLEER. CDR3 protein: CASSPRITGGTGELFF. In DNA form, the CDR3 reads TGCGCCAGCAGCCCTCGAATTACAGGGGGCACCGGGGAGCTGTTTTTT.

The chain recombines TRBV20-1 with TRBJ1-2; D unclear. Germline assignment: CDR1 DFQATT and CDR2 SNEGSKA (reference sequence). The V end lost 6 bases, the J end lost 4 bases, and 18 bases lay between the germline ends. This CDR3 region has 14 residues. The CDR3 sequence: CSAPTLPGVYGYTF. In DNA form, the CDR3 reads TGCAGTGCCCCCACCCTCCCCGGGGTCTATGGCTACACCTTC.

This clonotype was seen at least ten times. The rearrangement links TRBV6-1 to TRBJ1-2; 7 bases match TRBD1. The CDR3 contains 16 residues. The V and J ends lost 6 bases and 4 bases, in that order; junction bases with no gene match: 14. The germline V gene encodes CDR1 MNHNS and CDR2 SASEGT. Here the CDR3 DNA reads TGTGCCAGCAGCGACCTACTAACCGGGACAGCCTATGGCTACACCTTC. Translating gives CASSDLLTGTAYGYTF.

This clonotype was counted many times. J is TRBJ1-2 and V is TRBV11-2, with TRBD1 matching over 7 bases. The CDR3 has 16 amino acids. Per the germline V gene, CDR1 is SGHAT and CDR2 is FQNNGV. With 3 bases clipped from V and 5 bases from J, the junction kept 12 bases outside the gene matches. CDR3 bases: TGTGCCAGCAGCTTCGACCGAGGACAGGAGAGGTATGGCTACACCTTC. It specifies CASSFDRGQERYGYTF.